These 14 T cell receptor beta chains share one sample of origin, sequenced in a study of T cells after yellow fever vaccination. TCRdb itself ran the 5' RACE reads through MiXCR, one entry per CDR3 protein. The sample yields about 340,000 distinct CDR3 sequences, under 15% seen once. Source: CD4+ T cells sorted from PBMCs, taken 15 days after the yellow fever booster vaccination. The receptor set was obtained from a man in his late teens or twenties who received the YFV17D yellow fever vaccine.

This clonotype was seen a handful of times. The chain has TRBV7-2 and TRBJ1-2, with 7 bases that match TRBD1. The length of the CDR3 is 15 residues. Germline V CDR1 and CDR2: SGHTA, FQGNSA. After removal of 6 bases from V and 4 bases from J, the junction contained 11 bases not matched to a gene. CDR3: CASRYPGQFVYGYTF. The CDR3 nucleotides read TGTGCCAGCAGGTATCCGGGACAGTTTGTCTATGGCTACACCTTC.

This rearrangement joins TRBV7-9 to TRBJ1-2; D not certain. Germline V gene data show CDR1 as SEHNR and CDR2 as FQNEAQ (reference sequence). V was cut by 3 bases and J by 4 bases, with 9 bases left in between. The CDR3 extends over 13 amino acids. The CDR3 is CASSFGSFYGYTF. CDR3 sequence (DNA): TGTGCCAGCAGCTTTGGCAGCTTCTATGGCTACACCTTC. Full variable domain (missing parts from reference TRBV7-9 and TRBJ1-2): DTGVSQNPRHKITKRGQNVTFRCDPISEHNRLYWYRQTLGQGPEFLTYFQNEAQLEKSRLLSDRFSAERPKGSFSTLEIQRTEQGDSAMYLCASSFGSFYGYTFGSGTRLTVV.

This clonotype turned up a few times. The chain links TRBV5-1 to TRBJ2-3; TRBD1 matches at 9 bases. Looked up from germline, CDR1 is SGHRS and CDR2 is YFSETQ. V lost 4 bases and J lost 4; bases outside the gene matches: 7. There are 15 residues in the CDR3. CDR3 amino acids: CASSRGQGGPDTQYF. The CDR3 nucleotides read TGCGCCAGCAGCCGGGGACAGGGAGGGCCAGATACGCAGTATTTT.

There are a few counts of this clonotype. J is TRBJ2-3 and V is TRBV4-3; 10 positions match TRBD2. This CDR3 contains 18 residues. Trimming removed 3 bases from V and 0 bases from J; junction bases left unmatched: 9. The V gene's germline CDR1 is LGHNA and CDR2 YSLEER. Written as DNA, the CDR3 is TGCGCCAGCAGCCAGGGGGGACTAGCGCTTGCTAGCACAGATACGCAGTATTTT. Translation gives CASSQGGLALASTDTQYF.

CDR3 nucleotide sequence: TGCGCCAGCAGCCTAGGACAGGCCTCAGATGGCTACACCTTC. Translating it yields CASSLGQASDGYTF. The chain links TRBV5-1 to TRBJ1-2; TRBD1 agrees at 7 bases. Trimming took 4 bases from V and 6 from J; bases not matched to a gene: 9. The CDR3 is 14 residues long. The V gene's germline CDR1 is SGHRS and CDR2 YFSETQ.

This clonotype was detected a few times. The chain employs TRBV19 and TRBJ1-2; no clear D gene. Germline V gives CDR1 LNHDA, CDR2 SQIVND (reference sequence). Trimming took 3 bases from V and 8 from J, leaving 10 bases between them. The CDR3 runs 12 residues. The CDR3 sequence is CASSIRSGGYTF. In DNA form, the CDR3 reads TGTGCCAGTAGTATTCGCAGTGGGGGCTACACCTTC.

The sample holds many counts of this clonotype. The chain employs TRBV12-3 or TRBV12-4 and TRBJ2-3; D is unclear. CDR3 length: 14 amino acids. V dropped 3 bases and J dropped 5 bases, with 12 bases sitting between them. This chain's CDR3 is CASSFSNTRDTQYF. DNA of the CDR3: TGTGCCAGCAGTTTTAGCAACACAAGAGATACGCAGTATTTT.

The chain links TRBV12-3 or TRBV12-4 to TRBJ1-5, with a tentative D call TRBD1 (5 bases). The CDR3 has 15 residues. Trimming took off 3 bases at V and 0 bases at J, with 9 bases between the two ends. CDR3 amino acids: CASSFRAFSNQPQHF. CDR3 nucleotides: TGTGCCAGCAGTTTCAGGGCTTTTAGCAATCAGCCCCAGCATTTT.

The count of this clonotype is one. The V and J genes are TRBV6-2 or TRBV6-3 and TRBJ1-1; tentative D call: TRBD1 (6 bases). CDR1 and CDR2 from the germline V gene are MNHEY and SVGEGT. Trimming took 5 bases from V and 10 from J, leaving 14 bases between them. The CDR3 runs 12 residues. CDR3 nucleotides: TGTGCCAGCAGTATGGGTACAGGGAGAGCTTTCTTT. The encoded protein is CASSMGTGRAFF.

Only a few counts were recorded for this clonotype. V and J are TRBV7-2 and TRBJ2-2; maybe TRBD1 (6 bases). The V end was cut by 5 bases, the J end by 7 bases, with 11 bases between. The CDR3 is made up of 13 amino acids. CDR1 and CDR2 (germline): SGHTA, FQGNSA. Written as DNA, the CDR3 is TGTGCCAGCAGCAATACAGGGATCGGGGAGCTGTTTTTT. Translation gives CASSNTGIGELFF.

This clonotype showed up many times. The J gene is TRBJ2-7, the V gene TRBV7-6, with TRBD1 matching over 9 bases. V was pared by 7 bases and J by 3 bases, with 10 bases of the junction left unmatched. This CDR3 contains 15 residues. Germline V gene lookup returns CDR1 SGHVS and CDR2 FNYEAQ. CDR3 loop: CASTEGGQGVYEQYF. The CDR3 nucleotides are TGTGCCAGCACCGAAGGGGGACAGGGAGTCTACGAGCAGTACTTC.

V usage is TRBV27 and J usage is TRBJ2-7; D gene ambiguous. From germline, CDR1 is MNHEY and CDR2 SMNVEV (reference sequence). This CDR3 comprises 16 residues. With 8 bases removed from V and 3 bases from J, the gap between germline ends came to 23 bases. CDR3 DNA sequence: TGTGCCAGCGCAATAAAACGGACGTGGGGTCACTACGAGCAGTACTTC. Its protein product is CASAIKRTWGHYEQYF.

This clonotype turned up a few times. V usage is TRBV12-3 or TRBV12-4 and J usage is TRBJ2-2; no firm D call. The CDR3 length is 13 residues. The ends were cut back, 8 bases at V and 6 bases at J, with 13 bases in the middle. The CDR3 nucleotides are TGTGCCAGCTCTCAGTTAGCCCCCGGGGAGCTGTTTTTT. This encodes CASSQLAPGELFF.

There are many counts of this clonotype. V gene TRBV7-8 combines with J gene TRBJ2-2, with D uncertain. V lost 2 bases and J lost 0, with 10 bases in between. The CDR3 consists of 16 residues. Germline V CDR1 and CDR2: SGHVS, FQNEAQ. As DNA, the CDR3 is TGTGCCAGCAGCTTATTTCGTCGGACGAACACCGGGGAGCTGTTTTTT. Its translation is CASSLFRRTNTGELFF.